The next 25 T cell receptor beta chains were all read from a single sample in a study of graft-versus-host responses after intestinal transplantation. TCRdb's copy holds only in-frame clones and misses some; the assay was immunoSEQ multiplex PCR. The sample lists about 70,000 clones, about 90% occurring once. No cognate antigen is known for these TCRs. The starting material was unstimulated CD8+ T cells sorted from spleen or lymph node cells, obtained before intestinal transplant. These receptors originate from a human donor who received an intestinal transplant.

The V call is TRBV6-1, the J call TRBJ2-7; 10 bases agree with TRBD1. Trimming at V came to 8 bases and at J to 4 bases, leaving 5 bases not matched to a gene. The CDR3 has 13 amino acids. Looked up from germline, CDR1 is MNHNS and CDR2 is SASEGT. The CDR3 DNA sequence: TGTGCCAGCGGGACAGGGGATGGGTACGAGCAGTACTTC. This codes for CASGTGDGYEQYF.

This clone occurred once. The chain recombines TRBV19 with TRBJ1-6, with TRBD1 as a possible D gene (5 bases). The germline V gene has CDR1 LNHDA and CDR2 SQIVND (reference sequence). Trimming took 7 bases from V and 8 from J, leaving 18 bases between them. CDR3 length: 15 residues. The CDR3 is CASNKGAGWDSPLHF. DNA for the CDR3: TGTGCCAGTAACAAGGGCGCAGGGTGGGATTCACCCCTCCACTTT.

V gene TRBV9 combines with J gene TRBJ2-7, with 10 nucleotides matching TRBD1. J lost 2 bases, V lost 4 bases, and 3 bases had no gene match. The CDR3 contains 14 residues. CDR1 and CDR2 (germline): SGDLS, YYNGEE. The DNA for the CDR3 is TGTGCCAGCAGCCTAGGACAGGGGGCCTACGAGCAGTACTTC. Protein: CASSLGQGAYEQYF.

The chain recombines TRBV4-2 with TRBJ1-4; a possible D gene is TRBD1 (6 bases). The V end was cut by 5 bases, the J end by 1 base, with 17 bases between. Germline lookup yields CDR1 LGHNA and CDR2 YNFKEQ. The CDR3 totals 17 residues. The CDR3 spells CASSGAGVWETNEKLFF. DNA for the CDR3: TGTGCCAGCAGCGGGGCAGGGGTTTGGGAAACTAATGAAAAACTGTTTTTT.

This rearrangement joins TRBV7-9 to TRBJ2-2; D uncertain. Trimming stripped 4 bases from V and 0 bases from J, with 18 bases between. The CDR3 consists of 18 residues. The germline gives CDR1 SEHNR, CDR2 FQNEAQ (reference sequence). CDR3 sequence (DNA): TGTGCCAGCAGCTCCTCCAGGCCACAGAAAACGAACACCGGGGAGCTGTTTTTT. Translating it yields CASSSSRPQKTNTGELFF. Full variable domain (remainder filled in from reference TRBV7-9 and TRBJ2-2): DTGVSQNPRHKITKRGQNVTFRCDPISEHNRLYWYRQTLGQGPEFLTYFQNEAQLEKSRLLSDRFSAERPKGSFSTLEIQRTEQGDSAMYLCASSSSRPQKTNTGELFFGEGSRLTVL.

This chain connects TRBV7-8 to TRBJ2-2, with TRBD2 identical over 8 bases. Germline CDR1 reads SGHVS; CDR2 reads FQNEAQ. This CDR3 has 16 residues. The V segment lost 5 bases and the J segment 6 bases; nucleotides outside the gene matches: 11. The CDR3: CASSPGRATSAGELFF. The CDR3 region has the DNA TGTGCCAGCAGCCCAGGCCGGGCGACTAGCGCCGGGGAGCTGTTTTTT. Variable domain in full (rest from reference TRBV7-8 and TRBJ2-2): GAGVSQSPRYKVAKRGQDVALRCDPISGHVSLFWYQQALGQGPEFLTYFQNEAQLDKSGLPSDRFFAERPEGSVSTLKIQRTQQEDSAVYLCASSPGRATSAGELFFGEGSRLTVL.

The V gene is TRBV19, the J gene TRBJ2-3; unclear D gene. Trimming took 3 bases from V and 1 from J, leaving 5 bases between them. The CDR3 length is 13 residues. In germline, CDR1 is LNHDA, CDR2 SQIVND (reference sequence). The CDR3 reads CASSIPGTDTQYF. DNA for the CDR3: TGTGCCAGTAGTATTCCAGGCACAGATACGCAGTATTTT.

This clone occurred once. The chain is built from TRBV5-1 and TRBJ2-1; 9 bases map to TRBD2. Germline values: CDR1 SGHRS, CDR2 YFSETQ. This CDR3 spans 15 amino acids. V was clipped by 4 bases and J by 6 bases; unmatched bases: 8. The CDR3: CASSTQGLAPNEQFF. The CDR3 bases are TGCGCCAGCAGCACACAGGGACTAGCTCCCAATGAGCAGTTCTTC.

The rearrangement uses TRBV29-1 and TRBJ1-1, with D uncertain. The CDR3 is 12 residues long. With 5 bases removed from V and 6 bases from J, the gap between germline ends came to 13 bases. Germline V gene lookup returns CDR1 SQVTM and CDR2 ANQGSEA. In DNA form, the CDR3 reads TGCAGCGTTCCCGATCGTGGCTCTGAAGCTTTCTTT. This encodes CSVPDRGSEAFF. Full variable domain (outside the CDR3, taken from reference TRBV29-1 and TRBJ1-1): SAVISQKPSRDICQRGTSLTIQCQVDSQVTMMFWYRQQPGQSLTLIATANQGSEATYESGFVIDKFPISRPNLTFSTLTVSNMSPEDSSIYLCSVPDRGSEAFFGQGTRLTVV.

A single count supports this clone. This chain uses TRBV18 with TRBJ2-2; D might be TRBD1 (6 bases). CDR3 size: 15 residues. V shed 6 bases and J shed 4 bases, with 15 bases lying between them. The germline gives CDR1 KGHSH, CDR2 LQKENI. The DNA of the CDR3 is TGTGCCAGCTCTACTAGGGGGTCGGGCACCGGGGAGCTGTTTTTT. Translating gives CASSTRGSGTGELFF.

V gene TRBV9 combines with J gene TRBJ2-1; 12 nucleotides align to TRBD2. Germline V CDR1 and CDR2: SGDLS, YYNGEE. The CDR3 length is 18 residues. Trimming at V came to 4 bases and at J to 2 bases, leaving 10 bases not matched to a gene. The DNA for the CDR3 is TGTGCCAGCAGCCCGGTGACTAGCGGGGGAAAAACCTACAATGAGCAGTTCTTC. It is translated as CASSPVTSGGKTYNEQFF.

This chain uses TRBV6-5 with TRBJ2-7; D possibly corresponds to TRBD2 (6 bases). Per the germline V gene, CDR1 is MNHEY and CDR2 is SVGAGI. The CDR3 is made up of 12 amino acids. Trimming removed 8 bases from V and 9 bases from J, with 17 bases in between. The CDR3 coding sequence is TGTGCCAGCGGTACATCCGGGGGAGGGCAGTACTTC. Its translation: CASGTSGGGQYF.

The V gene is TRBV13, the J gene TRBJ2-2; 7 bases align to TRBD1. This CDR3 contains 16 residues. CDR1 is PRHDT, CDR2 FYEKMQ, per germline (reference sequence). With 4 bases clipped from V and 0 bases from J, the junction kept 5 bases outside the gene matches. CDR3 bases: TGTGCCAGCAGCTCCCCGGGACAGTCGAACACCGGGGAGCTGTTTTTT. Amino acid sequence: CASSSPGQSNTGELFF.

J is TRBJ2-3 and V is TRBV19; 8 positions match TRBD1. After removal of 1 base from V and 1 base from J, the junction contained 4 bases not matched to a gene. Germline CDR1 and CDR2: LNHDA and SQIVND (reference sequence). The CDR3 contains 16 residues. CDR3: CASSIAPGQGTDTQYF. The CDR3 DNA reads as TGTGCCAGTAGTATAGCACCGGGACAGGGCACAGATACGCAGTATTTT.

V gene TRBV9 combines with J gene TRBJ1-5; TRBD1 agrees at 7 bases. J was trimmed by 5 bases and V by 3 bases; bases with no gene match: 5. The germline V gene has CDR1 SGDLS and CDR2 YYNGEE. The CDR3 spans 14 residues. The CDR3 region is CASSDRDRYQPQHF. The CDR3 nucleotides are TGTGCCAGCAGCGACCGGGACAGATATCAGCCCCAGCATTTT.

The chain uses TRBV5-5 and TRBJ1-5, with a possible D match to TRBD1 (5 bases). V shed 2 bases and J shed 4 bases, with 16 bases lying between them. In germline, CDR1 is SGHKS, CDR2 YYEKEE (reference sequence). This CDR3 has 16 amino acids. CDR3 protein: CASSFQLTGPNQPQHF. DNA for the CDR3: TGTGCCAGCAGCTTCCAATTAACAGGTCCAAATCAGCCCCAGCATTTT.

The chain combines TRBV18 with TRBJ2-2; 9 bases line up with TRBD1. In germline, CDR1 is KGHSH, CDR2 LQKENI. With V trimmed by 2 bases and J by 6 bases, 10 bases remained unmatched. CDR3 size: 17 residues. CDR3 region: CASSPGTGTPSPGELFF. The CDR3 nucleotides read TGTGCCAGCTCACCAGGGACAGGGACTCCATCCCCCGGGGAGCTGTTTTTT.

The CDR3 loop reads CASSLGQDGEKLFF. The CDR3 DNA is TGTGCCAGCAGCTTAGGGCAGGATGGTGAAAAACTGTTTTTT. The J gene is TRBJ1-4, the V gene TRBV7-9; D gene uncertain. The CDR3 length is 14 residues. V lost 1 base and J lost 7, with 10 bases in between. Germline CDR1 and CDR2: SEHNR and FQNEAQ (reference sequence).

This chain joins TRBV6-5 and TRBJ2-7, with 8 bases aligning to TRBD1. Germline CDR1 reads MNHEY; CDR2 reads SVGAGI. Unmatched junction bases numbered 5, after V lost 3 bases and J lost 4 bases. The CDR3 totals 14 residues. The CDR3 sequence is CASSYGQGAYEQYF. CDR3 nucleotide sequence: TGTGCCAGCAGTTATGGCCAGGGGGCTTACGAGCAGTACTTC.

The rearrangement uses TRBV9 and TRBJ1-2; TRBD1 agrees at 7 bases. V lost 3 bases and J lost 6; bases outside the gene matches: 5. Germline V gene lookup returns CDR1 SGDLS and CDR2 YYNGEE. The CDR3 covers 13 residues. DNA of the CDR3: TGTGCCAGCAGCGGGACAGGACTCGATGGCTACACCTTC. This translates into CASSGTGLDGYTF.

The chain couples TRBV6-5 to TRBJ2-2, with a weak D call TRBD1 (5 bases). Germline CDR1 reads MNHEY; CDR2 reads SVGAGI. The V end lost 0 bases, the J end lost 2 bases, and 10 bases lay between the germline ends. The CDR3 is 16 amino acids. The DNA for the CDR3 is TGTGCCAGCAGTTACTCGTTCAGGGCCAACACCGGGGAGCTGTTTTTT. Its translation: CASSYSFRANTGELFF.

This chain connects TRBV29-1 to TRBJ2-2; 9 nucleotides line up with TRBD1. The CDR3 has 14 residues. The junction had 3 bases not matched to a gene; V was cut back by 6 bases and J by 1 base. CDR1 and CDR2 (germline): SQVTM, ANQGSEA. This chain's CDR3 is CSVGQGWNTGELFF. For the CDR3, the DNA is TGCAGCGTCGGACAGGGGTGGAACACCGGGGAGCTGTTTTTT.

On this clone: This specimen includes other DNA sequences encoding the same CDR3. The chain uses TRBV27 and TRBJ1-2, with D uncertain. Germline V CDR1 and CDR2: MNHEY, SMNVEV (reference sequence). CDR3 size: 13 residues. V lost 1 base to trimming and J lost 5 bases, with 8 bases between them. CDR3 in DNA: TGTGCCAGCAGTTTATTTCGGGGTTATGGCTACACCTTC. Its translation is CASSLFRGYGYTF.

This clone occurred once. The chain carries TRBV27 and TRBJ2-1, with TRBD2 matching 10 bases. Germline V gives CDR1 MNHEY, CDR2 SMNVEV (reference sequence). Trimming at V came to 6 bases and at J to 7 bases, leaving 18 bases not matched to a gene. There are 18 residues in the CDR3. The DNA for the CDR3 is TGTGCCAGCAGCCACGGGAAAAAGGGACTAGCGATGGTGAATGAGCAGTTCTTC. It encodes CASSHGKKGLAMVNEQFF.

The chain uses TRBV18 and TRBJ2-5; D is unclear. From germline, CDR1 is KGHSH and CDR2 LQKENI. Deletions cut 11 bases from V and 3 bases from J, with 16 bases between. CDR3 size: 13 residues. CDR3 sequence reads: CACQTSPEETQYF. The CDR3 DNA follows: TGTGCCTGCCAAACGTCCCCAGAAGAGACCCAGTACTTC.